This T cell receptor (beta chain) is drawn from a study of T cell changes during pregnancy in multiple sclerosis. There are 16 residues in the CDR3. Trimming left V 1 base short and J 2 bases short, with 15 bases between. Looked up from germline, CDR1 is SEHNR and CDR2 is FQNEAQ (reference sequence). Generated by immunoSEQ multiplex PCR, the TCRdb table keeps only in-frame clones and is missing some. The data contain 35,000 to 45,000 clones, roughly 84% of them singletons. The chain links TRBV7-9 to TRBJ2-7, with D maybe TRBD1 (5 bases). The sequencing used CD8+ T cells from peripheral blood mononuclear cells, collected in the first trimester of pregnancy. This receptor was taken from a female donor with multiple sclerosis, enrolled in a pregnancy study. In nucleotides, the CDR3 is TGTGCCAGCAGCTTAGTGCGGCAGGGCAAGACCTACGAGCAGTACTTC. It codes for CASSLVRQGKTYEQYF.